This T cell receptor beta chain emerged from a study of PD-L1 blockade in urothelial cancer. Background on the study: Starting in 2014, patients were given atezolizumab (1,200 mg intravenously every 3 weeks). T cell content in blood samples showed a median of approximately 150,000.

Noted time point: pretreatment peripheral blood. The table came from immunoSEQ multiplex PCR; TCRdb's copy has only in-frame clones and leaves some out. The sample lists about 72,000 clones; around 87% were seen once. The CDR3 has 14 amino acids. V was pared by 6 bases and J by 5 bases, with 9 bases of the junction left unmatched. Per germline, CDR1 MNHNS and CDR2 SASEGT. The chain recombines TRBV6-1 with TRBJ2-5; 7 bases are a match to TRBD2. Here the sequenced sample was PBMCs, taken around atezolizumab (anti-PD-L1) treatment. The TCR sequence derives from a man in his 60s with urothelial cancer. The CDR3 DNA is TGTGCCAGCAGGGGATGGGCGGGGGACGAGACCCAGTACTTC. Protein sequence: CASRGWAGDETQYF.